Each of the 5 T cell receptor beta chains below was sequenced from the same sample in a study of cytomegalovirus exposure and HLA in healthy donors. PCR used 60 Vbeta primers and 13 Jbeta primers. Profiled with immunoSEQ multiplex PCR; TCRdb holds only in-frame clones, not every one. The table records about 190,000 clones, around 77% of them present only once. The specimen sequenced was PBMCs. These receptors originate from a woman under 30 in good health and CMV-seronegative.

V and J are TRBV21-1 and TRBJ2-5; TRBD2, as called in the table, went unchecked against the DNA. TRBV21-1 counts as a pseudogene. The CDR3 consists of 16 residues. The CDR3 loop is CASSKEGGTSKETQYF. CDR3 bases: TGTGCCAGCAGCAAAGAAGGAGGGACTAGTAAGGAGACCCAGTACTTC.

The rearrangement joins TRBV7-9 to TRBJ1-2, with 7 bases that match TRBD1. CDR3 length: 16 residues. With 5 bases clipped from V and 3 bases from J, the junction kept 12 bases outside the gene matches. Per germline, CDR1 SEHNR and CDR2 FQNEAQ (reference sequence). The CDR3 loop is CASSHPPNRGDYGYTF. CDR3 coding DNA: TGTGCCAGCAGCCACCCCCCCAACAGGGGAGACTATGGCTACACCTTC.

This clone was observed once. The chain couples TRBV7-9 to TRBJ2-2, with 8 bases fitting TRBD2. Germline CDR1 reads SEHNR; CDR2 reads FQNEAQ (reference sequence). After removal of 2 bases from V and 2 bases from J, the junction contained 4 bases not matched to a gene. The CDR3 is 16 amino acids. CDR3 sequence reads: CASSLTTSGNTGELFF. The CDR3 nucleotides read TGTGCCAGCAGCTTAACAACTAGCGGCAACACCGGGGAGCTGTTTTTT.

This rearrangement joins TRBV29-1 to TRBJ2-1, with D tentatively TRBD1 (5 bases). Germline V gives CDR1 SQVTM, CDR2 ANQGSEA. This CDR3 is built from 11 residues. The V end was cut by 8 bases, the J end by 6 bases, with 11 bases between. This CDR3 is CSSVGANEQFF. The DNA of the CDR3 is TGCAGCTCCGTTGGGGCCAATGAGCAGTTCTTC.

This chain uses TRBV7-9 with TRBJ2-3; TRBD2 might be the D (5 bases). Germline-derived CDR1 and CDR2 are SEHNR and FQNEAQ (reference sequence). CDR3 length: 15 amino acids. V dropped 0 bases and J dropped 2 bases, with 9 bases sitting between them. The CDR3 nucleotides are TGTGCCAGCAGCTTAGCCGGGGAAGTCACAGATACGCAGTATTTT. Translation gives CASSLAGEVTDTQYF.